What follows are 26 T cell receptor beta chains derived from one specimen sequenced in a study of human T cells and chemical hapten exposure. TCRdb re-derived calls from the RACE reads in MiXCR, one entry per CDR3 protein. The data contain roughly 100,000 distinct CDR3 sequences, about 9.6% of them seen just once; the ten biggest clones take up approximately 2%. The time point denotes: patch test 2, 6 weeks after DPC sensitization. As to treatment: therapeutic diphenylcyclopropenone sensitization with weekly scalp DPC. The sequencing here drew on whole blood, taken in connection with sensitization to the hapten diphenylcyclopropenone (DPC). Source of these receptors: a woman between 35 and 50 years old with alopecia areata. Some clones in this sample may be carry-over from other donors' samples.

There are many counts of this clonotype. The chain couples TRBV7-8 to TRBJ2-1; possible D gene TRBD1, 6 bases. CDR1 is SGHVS, CDR2 FQNEAQ, per germline. V lost 3 bases and J lost 9, with 12 bases in between. The CDR3 is 13 amino acids. CDR3 coding DNA: TGTGCCAGCAGCTTGAGACTACAGGGTGAGCAGTTCTTC. The encoded protein is CASSLRLQGEQFF.

This clonotype appeared a few times. V usage is TRBV18 and J usage is TRBJ2-3; D gene unclear. This CDR3 is 12 amino acids long. The germline CDR1 and CDR2 sequences are KGHSH and LQKENI. V lost 6 bases and J lost 5, with 9 bases in between. CDR3 sequence (DNA): TGTGCCAGCTCCTCCGCTAGAGATACGCAGTATTTT. This translates into CASSSARDTQYF.

The chain carries TRBV10-2 and TRBJ2-3; D might be TRBD1 or TRBD2, each matching 6 bases. The germline CDR1 and CDR2 sequences are WSHSY and SAAADI. This CDR3 has 15 amino acids. V dropped 2 bases and J dropped 6 bases, with 15 bases sitting between them. In DNA, the CDR3 is TGCGCCAGCAGTGAGCCAAGTGGGGGGCGGGATACGCAGTATTTT. This encodes CASSEPSGGRDTQYF.

Concerning this clonotype: A single base separates this from a much larger clone, so it may be a read error. This chain joins TRBV19 and TRBJ2-3; 7 bases map to TRBD1. The CDR3 spans 13 residues. The germline CDR1 and CDR2 sequences are LNHDA and SQIVND (reference sequence). J lost 7 bases, V lost 10 bases, and 11 bases had no gene match. CDR3 region: CATTPPGGNTQYF. The CDR3 nucleotides read TGTGCCACGACCCCCCCAGGGGGTAATACGCAGTATTTT.

This clonotype was seen a few times. The chain uses TRBV24-1 and TRBJ2-1; possible D gene TRBD1, 5 bases. Germline assignment: CDR1 KGHDR and CDR2 SFDVKD. V dropped 3 bases and J dropped 6 bases, with 17 bases sitting between them. The CDR3 contains 16 residues. CDR3 sequence: CATSDIQGPAGNEQFF. The CDR3 DNA reads as TGTGCCACCAGTGATATTCAGGGCCCCGCTGGCAATGAGCAGTTCTTC.

This clonotype was detected many times. The V call is TRBV5-1, the J call TRBJ2-5; D might be TRBD1 (5 bases). CDR1 and CDR2 from the germline V gene are SGHRS and YFSETQ. CDR3 size: 15 residues. V was shortened by 0 bases and J by 1 base, with 10 bases between the two germline ends. Here the CDR3 reads CASSLAQGPQETQYF. In DNA, the CDR3 is TGCGCCAGCAGCTTGGCTCAGGGCCCCCAAGAGACCCAGTACTTC.

V is TRBV7-9 and J is TRBJ2-1; no clear D gene. The CDR3 extends over 17 amino acids. Germline V gene sequence: CDR1 SEHNR, CDR2 FQNEAQ (reference sequence). V gave up 3 bases and J gave up 0 bases, with 15 bases separating them. CDR3 sequence reads: CASSLAHGPSSYNEQFF. The CDR3 DNA reads as TGTGCCAGCAGCTTGGCCCACGGCCCTTCCTCCTACAATGAGCAGTTCTTC. The complete variable domain, with remaining parts taken from reference TRBV7-9 and TRBJ2-1, reads DTGVSQNPRHKITKRGQNVTFRCDPISEHNRLYWYRQTLGQGPEFLTYFQNEAQLEKSRLLSDRFSAERPKGSFSTLEIQRTEQGDSAMYLCASSLAHGPSSYNEQFFGPGTRLTVL.

This clonotype was observed a few times. The genes are TRBV3-1 and TRBJ2-2; 11 nucleotides match TRBD1. CDR1 and CDR2 from the germline V gene are LGHDT and YNNKEL (reference sequence). The CDR3 sequence is 17 residues long. With V trimmed by 4 bases and J by 3 bases, 7 bases remained unmatched. The CDR3 DNA reads as TGTGCCAGCAGCCGGCGCAGGACAGGGGGCGACACCGGGGAGCTGTTTTTT. Its protein product is CASSRRRTGGDTGELFF.

The CDR3 reads CASSQNRGQQETQYF. The CDR3 DNA is TGTGCCAGCAGCCAAAACCGTGGACAGCAAGAGACCCAGTACTTC. This sequence joins TRBV7-2 and TRBJ2-5; D might be TRBD1 (6 bases). CDR1 is SGHTA and CDR2 is FQGNSA in the germline V gene. The CDR3 is 15 residues long. V lost 5 bases and J lost 2, with 15 bases in between.

This clonotype is a singleton in its sample. A much more abundant neighbour one base away suggests this may be a read error. This chain joins TRBV4-3 and TRBJ1-2; no firm D call. V lost 2 bases to trimming and J lost 6 bases, with 19 bases between them. The CDR3 totals 16 residues. The germline V gene has CDR1 LGHNA and CDR2 YSLEER. The CDR3 reads CASSQPISTHSHGYTF. CDR3 DNA: TGCGCCAGCAGCCAACCCATTTCGACGCACAGCCATGGCTACACCTTC.

The chain couples TRBV18 to TRBJ2-7; 7 positions match TRBD2. The CDR3 spans 16 residues. Trimming removed 6 bases from V and 7 bases from J; junction bases left unmatched: 18. Germline CDR1 KGHSH, CDR2 LQKENI. The CDR3 region has the DNA TGTGCCAGCTCCCTGGGGCTAGCGGAACCCTCGGGGGAGCAGTACTTC. This sequence encodes CASSLGLAEPSGEQYF.

The V and J genes are TRBV2 and TRBJ1-5; 12 nucleotides agree with TRBD1. J lost 6 bases, V lost 4 bases, and 4 bases had no gene match. This CDR3 contains 15 residues. Germline CDR1 SNHLY, CDR2 FYNNEI. This CDR3 is CASSGDRGLGQPQHF. DNA of the CDR3: TGTGCCAGCAGTGGGGACAGGGGGCTGGGTCAGCCCCAGCATTTT.

This clonotype showed up many times. The chain has TRBV7-9 and TRBJ2-5; no clear D. This CDR3 has 14 residues. The ends were cut back, 1 base at V and 4 bases at J, with 10 bases in the middle. The germline V gene encodes CDR1 SEHNR and CDR2 FQNEAQ (reference sequence). CDR3 DNA sequence: TGTGCCAGCAGCTTAGGGTGGGCGCCAGAGACCCAGTACTTC. This translates into CASSLGWAPETQYF.

This clonotype was counted at least ten times. This chain connects TRBV29-1 to TRBJ2-5; D remains unclear. The CDR3 contains 13 residues. Germline CDR1 reads SQVTM; CDR2 reads ANQGSEA. V lost 7 bases, J lost 4 bases, and 16 bases lay in between. The chain's CDR3 is CSAALRIRETQYF. For the CDR3, the DNA is TGCAGCGCCGCGCTCCGAATCAGAGAGACCCAGTACTTC.

This chain uses TRBV6-2 or TRBV6-3 with TRBJ2-3; 7 bases match TRBD2. Per the germline V gene, CDR1 is MNHEY and CDR2 is SVGEGT. The CDR3 runs 15 residues. V shed 10 bases and J 2 bases; nucleotides not matched to a gene: 12. The DNA of the CDR3 is TGTGCCACAACGACGGGGGGAGCGGACACAGATACGCAGTATTTT. This gives the protein CATTTGGADTDTQYF.

This clonotype occurred many times. The V and J genes are TRBV28 and TRBJ2-2; D is unresolved. CDR1 and CDR2 (germline): MDHEN, SYDVKM. The CDR3 consists of 12 residues. The germline V and J ends were trimmed by 6 bases and 4 bases, with 6 bases remaining between them. This CDR3 reads CASSSPTGELFF. CDR3 nucleotide sequence: TGTGCCAGCAGCAGCCCCACCGGGGAGCTGTTTTTT. Combining the CDR3 with reference TRBV28 and TRBJ2-2 gives the whole variable domain DVKVTQSSRYLVKRTGEKVFLECVQDMDHENMFWYRQDPGLGLRLIYFSYDVKMKEKGDIPEGYSVSREKKERFSLILESASTNQTSMYLCASSSPTGELFFGEGSRLTVL.

CDR3 coding DNA: TGTGCCAGCAGCCCGGGACTAGCGGGCAGCTCCTACGAGCAGTACTTC. This translates into CASSPGLAGSSYEQYF. This chain joins TRBV3-1 and TRBJ2-7; 12 nucleotides line up with TRBD2. CDR1 is LGHDT, CDR2 YNNKEL, per germline (reference sequence). The J segment lost 0 bases and the V segment lost 4 bases, leaving 4 bases of the junction unmatched. The CDR3 loop spans 16 amino acids.

The chain uses TRBV5-4 and TRBJ1-1, with D possibly TRBD1 on 5 matching bases. V was clipped by 4 bases and J by 1 base, with 14 bases between them. Germline CDR1 SGHNT, CDR2 YYREEE (reference sequence). The length of the CDR3 is 15 residues. The CDR3 region has the DNA TGTGCCAGCAGCCCTCGCGTCCAGGGGAACACTGAAGCTTTCTTT. It encodes CASSPRVQGNTEAFF.

This clonotype was recorded many times. The chain combines TRBV12-3 or TRBV12-4 with TRBJ1-4, with 12 bases aligning to TRBD1. This CDR3 is 14 amino acids long. The V segment lost 6 bases and the J segment 11 bases; nucleotides outside the gene matches: 7. In DNA, the CDR3 is TGTGCCAGCAGCAGGGACAGGGGGCATTGGAAACTGTTTTTT. Translating gives CASSRDRGHWKLFF.

Ten or more counts support this clonotype. J is TRBJ1-2 and V is TRBV7-9; TRBD1 matches at 11 bases. Per the germline V gene, CDR1 is SEHNR and CDR2 is FQNEAQ (reference sequence). This CDR3 is built from 16 residues. V shed 7 bases, J shed 7 bases, and the junction held 14 bases outside the gene matches. The CDR3 region is CASTYSGTGGLGGYTF. CDR3 DNA: TGTGCCAGCACCTATTCCGGGACAGGGGGATTAGGTGGCTACACCTTC.

Many counts were recorded for this clonotype. The chain is built from TRBV2 and TRBJ1-1; weak D call: TRBD1 (5 bases). Trimming pared 4 bases from V and 4 bases from J, leaving 16 bases between. This CDR3 contains 15 residues. Germline loops: CDR1 SNHLY, CDR2 FYNNEI. The CDR3 DNA follows: TGTGCCAGCAGTGCGCAGCGGACTGGGGCCACTGAAGCTTTCTTT. Its translation: CASSAQRTGATEAFF.

The table lists this clonotype with a count of one. This sequence joins TRBV6-5 and TRBJ2-2; possibly TRBD1 for D (6 bases). Germline assignment: CDR1 MNHEY and CDR2 SVGAGI. The CDR3 contains 14 residues. V was pared by 4 bases and J by 3 bases, with 9 bases between. The CDR3 here is CASSSWTDTGELFF. The CDR3 DNA reads TGTGCCAGCAGTTCATGGACAGACACCGGGGAGCTGTTTTTT.

CDR3 bases: TGCAGTGCCCTACCGACAGGGCAATATGGCTACACCTTC. It yields the protein CSALPTGQYGYTF. The J gene is TRBJ1-2, the V gene TRBV20-1; 7 nucleotides align to TRBD1. Germline V gene data show CDR1 as DFQATT and CDR2 as SNEGSKA (reference sequence). The CDR3 sequence is 13 residues long. Trimming at V came to 6 bases and at J to 5 bases, leaving 9 bases not matched to a gene.

This sequence joins TRBV2 and TRBJ2-3, with D perhaps matching TRBD2 (6 bases). V lost 3 bases and J lost 2, with 15 bases in between. The CDR3 extends over 16 amino acids. CDR1 is SNHLY and CDR2 is FYNNEI in the germline V gene. In DNA form, the CDR3 reads TGTGCCAGCAGTGACATTACCGGGAGTGCCACAGATACGCAGTATTTT. This encodes CASSDITGSATDTQYF.

V is TRBV27 and J is TRBJ1-6; D unresolved. The CDR3 loop spans 16 amino acids. CDR1 is MNHEY and CDR2 is SMNVEV in the germline V gene (reference sequence). The V end lost 3 bases, the J end lost 2 bases, and 11 bases lay between the germline ends. CDR3 loop: CASSFWVGPYNSPLHF. In DNA, the CDR3 is TGTGCCAGCAGTTTCTGGGTTGGGCCCTATAATTCACCCCTCCACTTT.

This chain links TRBV20-1 with TRBJ2-6; D unclear. The length of the CDR3 is 14 residues. Trimming stripped 5 bases from V and 1 base from J, with 9 bases between. Germline assignment: CDR1 DFQATT and CDR2 SNEGSKA (reference sequence). DNA for the CDR3: TGCAGTGCTCCTACCAATTCTGGGGCCAACGTCCTGACTTTC. This encodes CSAPTNSGANVLTF.